The 13 T cell receptor beta chains in this list originate from one sample, sequenced in a study of OX40 agonist ivuxolimab in advanced cancers. The receptor library was made with the immunoSEQ multiplex PCR assay. Sourced from immuneACCESS, this table was stored by TCRdb with only in-frame sequences that have V and J called. A share of the clones is absent; for the studies checked, an unresolved V gene accounts for under half, and the remainder has no known explanation. The sample includes 98,000 or so clones, with roughly four fifths observed a single time. Clones ranked in the top ten supply about 1.6% of the sample. The sample consisted of CD4+ or CD8+ T cells sorted from blood, taken in a trial of the OX40 agonist ivuxolimab. The receptor source for this set is an adult with an advanced solid tumor such as melanoma, head and neck, liver or kidney cancer.

The V and J genes are TRBV7-9 and TRBJ1-5; no firm D call. This CDR3 contains 13 residues. Germline V CDR1 and CDR2: SEHNR, FQNEAQ (reference sequence). V shed 2 bases and J shed 7 bases, with 9 bases lying between them. The CDR3 nucleotides read TGTGCCAGCAGCTTAAACGGGGAACAGCCCCAGCATTTT. Translation: CASSLNGEQPQHF.

The V and J genes are TRBV2 and TRBJ2-6; D gene ambiguous. V lost 4 bases and J lost 2, with 0 bases in between. The CDR3 loop spans 12 amino acids. Per germline, CDR1 SNHLY and CDR2 FYNNEI. The CDR3 DNA reads TGTGCCAGCAGTGCTGGGGCCAACGTCCTGACTTTC. This gives the protein CASSAGANVLTF. Variable domain in full (rest from reference TRBV2 and TRBJ2-6): EPEVTQTPSHQVTQMGQEVILRCVPISNHLYFYWYRQILGQKVEFLVSFYNNEISEKSEIFDDQFSVERPDGSNFTLKIRSTKLEDSAMYFCASSAGANVLTFGAGSRLTVL.

The CDR3 region has the DNA TGTGCCAGCATGGGGGGGGGCAGGTATACGCAGTATTTT. Translating it yields CASMGGGRYTQYF. The V and J genes are TRBV27 and TRBJ2-3; tentatively, D is TRBD2 (7 bases). V lost 7 bases, J lost 7 bases, and 15 bases lay in between. Germline-derived CDR1 and CDR2 are MNHEY and SMNVEV (reference sequence). The CDR3 contains 13 residues.

The genes are TRBV7-6 and TRBJ2-1, with 7 bases identical to TRBD1. CDR1 and CDR2 (germline): SGHVS, FNYEAQ. The V segment lost 5 bases and the J segment 4 bases; nucleotides outside the gene matches: 8. The CDR3 covers 15 residues. The CDR3, as DNA: TGTGCCAGCAGCCCCCCCACGACAGGGTACAATGAGCAGTTCTTC. Its translation is CASSPPTTGYNEQFF.

V and J are TRBV7-2 and TRBJ2-7; D gene uncertain. Germline V gene sequence: CDR1 SGHTA, CDR2 FQGNSA. Trimming pared 4 bases from V and 1 base from J, leaving 14 bases between. This CDR3 is built from 15 residues. CDR3 region: CASSYPRSGSYEQYF. In DNA form, the CDR3 reads TGTGCCAGCAGCTATCCTAGATCTGGGTCCTACGAGCAGTACTTC.

The rearrangement links TRBV18 to TRBJ2-6; 8 positions agree with TRBD1. In germline, CDR1 is KGHSH, CDR2 LQKENI. The CDR3 is 17 amino acids. The J segment lost 0 bases and the V segment lost 6 bases, leaving 7 bases of the junction unmatched. CDR3 DNA sequence: TGTGCCAGCTCGTCCCAGGGGGCGGGCTCTGGGGCCAACGTCCTGACTTTC. This translates into CASSSQGAGSGANVLTF.

This clone was seen a handful of times. The chain recombines TRBV6-5 with TRBJ1-2; no firm D call. V was cut by 5 bases and J by 0 bases, with 1 base left in between. The CDR3 consists of 11 residues. Germline V lookup: CDR1 MNHEY, CDR2 SVGAGI. The DNA for the CDR3 is TGTGCCAGCAGTACTAACTATGGCTACACCTTC. It is translated as CASSTNYGYTF.

This chain uses TRBV18 with TRBJ2-7; D is tentatively TRBD1 or TRBD2 (6 bases each). The ends were cut back, 0 bases at V and 7 bases at J, with 16 bases in the middle. Germline V CDR1 and CDR2: KGHSH, LQKENI. The CDR3 contains 15 residues. In DNA form, the CDR3 reads TGTGCCAGCTCACCACCTTTAACAGGGACTCGGGAGCAGTACTTC. It yields the protein CASSPPLTGTREQYF.

This clone was observed a single time. This chain joins TRBV19 and TRBJ2-7, with D tentatively TRBD2 (6 bases). Deletions cut 5 bases from V and 0 bases from J, with 11 bases between. The CDR3 has 14 amino acids. CDR1 LNHDA and CDR2 SQIVND come from the germline V gene (reference sequence). This CDR3 reads CASSRASDSYEQYF. For the CDR3, the DNA is TGTGCCAGTAGTCGGGCTAGCGACTCCTACGAGCAGTACTTC. Full variable domain (remainder filled in from reference TRBV19 and TRBJ2-7): DGGITQSPKYLFRKEGQNVTLSCEQNLNHDAMYWYRQDPGQGLRLIYYSQIVNDFQKGDIAEGYSVSREKKESFPLTVTSAQKNPTAFYLCASSRASDSYEQYFGPGTRLTVT.

V gene TRBV28 combines with J gene TRBJ1-4, with 9 bases aligning to TRBD1. The CDR3 sequence is 14 residues long. Germline lookup yields CDR1 MDHEN and CDR2 SYDVKM. Germline trimming cut 6 bases from V and 7 bases from J; bases unmatched to any gene: 6. The CDR3, as DNA: TGTGCCAGCAGAGGGACAGGGCCGGGTGAAAAACTGTTTTTT. Translating gives CASRGTGPGEKLFF. Drawing the rest from reference TRBV28 and TRBJ1-4, the complete variable domain is DVKVTQSSRYLVKRTGEKVFLECVQDMDHENMFWYRQDPGLGLRLIYFSYDVKMKEKGDIPEGYSVSREKKERFSLILESASTNQTSMYLCASRGTGPGEKLFFGSGTQLSVL.

The rearrangement joins TRBV27 to TRBJ2-5; no definite D call. The germline CDR1 and CDR2 sequences are MNHEY and SMNVEV (reference sequence). The V end was cut by 4 bases, the J end by 5 bases, with 20 bases between. This CDR3 is built from 16 residues. The CDR3 nucleotides are TGTGCCAGCAGTTCTCCCAGCCCTTCAGCCGGGGAGACCCAGTACTTC. Translating gives CASSSPSPSAGETQYF.

The chain couples TRBV4-1 to TRBJ1-1; TRBD1 aligns across 9 bases. Germline V gives CDR1 MGHRA, CDR2 YSYEKL. This CDR3 is 18 amino acids long. With V trimmed by 4 bases and J by 4 bases, 16 bases remained unmatched. The CDR3 nucleotides read TGCGCCAGCAGCCCAAGGGAACAGGGGGCGAGTAGGGGCACTGAAGCTTTCTTT. Its protein is CASSPREQGASRGTEAFF.

The chain joins TRBV7-2 to TRBJ2-5; D is possibly TRBD1 (6 bases). Germline CDR1 SGHTA, CDR2 FQGNSA. The CDR3 has 13 residues. V shed 5 bases and J shed 5 bases, with 12 bases lying between them. CDR3 loop: CASSGERGETQYF. The CDR3 bases are TGTGCCAGCAGCGGTGAGAGGGGGGAGACCCAGTACTTC.